These 8 T cell receptor beta chains were all obtained from the same sample, sequenced in a study of cytomegalovirus exposure and HLA in healthy donors. It was with 60 Vbeta and 13 Jbeta primers that the PCR ran. Using immunoSEQ multiplex PCR, the repertoire was profiled, and TCRdb retains in-frame clones only, with some absent. This sample lists 150,000 or so clones; its ten largest clones have approximately 1.5%. Sequencing was performed on PBMCs. These receptors all come from a woman aged 50 to 60 in good health and CMV-seronegative.

V usage is TRBV30 and J usage is TRBJ2-7; D might be TRBD1 (6 bases). Germline V lookup: CDR1 GTSNPN, CDR2 SVGIG (reference sequence). This CDR3 has 13 residues. Deletions cut 0 bases from V and 6 bases from J, with 12 bases between. The CDR3 bases are TGTGCCTGGAGTGTACAGGGAACGGGCGAGCAGTACTTC. Protein sequence: CAWSVQGTGEQYF.

V usage is TRBV6-5 and J usage is TRBJ1-4; D is unclear. There are 15 residues in the CDR3. V lost 2 bases and J lost 0, with 7 bases in between. The germline CDR1 and CDR2 sequences are MNHEY and SVGAGI. CDR3 region: CASSYSWSTNEKLFF. For the CDR3, the DNA is TGTGCCAGCAGTTACAGCTGGTCAACTAATGAAAAACTGTTTTTT.

The V and J genes are TRBV2 and TRBJ1-6; D not certain. Trimming left V 6 bases short and J 10 bases short, with 16 bases between. The length of the CDR3 is 14 residues. Germline values: CDR1 SNHLY, CDR2 FYNNEI. CDR3 in DNA: TGTGCCAGCAGCCGCGGGCCAGAGCAGTCACCCCTCCACTTT. This translates into CASSRGPEQSPLHF.

The rearrangement joins TRBV18 to TRBJ1-5; the D gene is possibly TRBD1 (6 bases). Germline V gives CDR1 KGHSH, CDR2 LQKENI. CDR3 length equals 14 residues. The V end lost 3 bases, the J end lost 5 bases, and 11 bases lay between the germline ends. CDR3 sequence: CASSPQGRDQPQHF. In DNA, the CDR3 is TGTGCCAGCTCACCGCAGGGGCGCGATCAGCCCCAGCATTTT.

This chain uses TRBV2 with TRBJ1-5; D not resolved. CDR1 and CDR2 from the germline V gene are SNHLY and FYNNEI. V was trimmed by 8 bases and J by 7 bases, leaving 18 bases between them. The CDR3 covers 14 residues. CDR3 amino acids: CASGRVLGNQPQHF. The CDR3 region has the DNA TGTGCCAGCGGGAGGGTATTGGGTAACCAGCCCCAGCATTTT.

CDR3 nucleotides: TGTGCCAGCAGCTTTGGGAGTGGGATGTTAGAGACCCAGTACTTC. This codes for CASSFGSGMLETQYF. The rearrangement links TRBV7-2 to TRBJ2-5; a weak D match, TRBD2 (5 bases). CDR1 is SGHTA, CDR2 FQGNSA, per germline. The ends were cut back, 3 bases at V and 4 bases at J, with 15 bases in the middle. This CDR3 has 15 amino acids.

The genes are TRBV9 and TRBJ2-2; possible D gene TRBD1, 5 bases. The CDR3 has 17 residues. V gave up 4 bases and J gave up 1 base, with 17 bases separating them. Germline V gives CDR1 SGDLS, CDR2 YYNGEE. CDR3 nucleotide sequence: TGTGCCAGCAGCTCTCCCCCAGGGCGGTGGAACACCGGGGAGCTGTTTTTT. It is translated as CASSSPPGRWNTGELFF.

The chain couples TRBV5-8 to TRBJ1-3; TRBD1 might be the D (6 bases). The CDR3 covers 13 residues. Germline V CDR1 and CDR2: SGHTS, YDEGEE. V shed 5 bases and J shed 2 bases, with 8 bases lying between them. CDR3 nucleotide sequence: TGTGCCAGCAGACAGGGTGCTGGAAACACCATATATTTT. Translation gives CASRQGAGNTIYF.